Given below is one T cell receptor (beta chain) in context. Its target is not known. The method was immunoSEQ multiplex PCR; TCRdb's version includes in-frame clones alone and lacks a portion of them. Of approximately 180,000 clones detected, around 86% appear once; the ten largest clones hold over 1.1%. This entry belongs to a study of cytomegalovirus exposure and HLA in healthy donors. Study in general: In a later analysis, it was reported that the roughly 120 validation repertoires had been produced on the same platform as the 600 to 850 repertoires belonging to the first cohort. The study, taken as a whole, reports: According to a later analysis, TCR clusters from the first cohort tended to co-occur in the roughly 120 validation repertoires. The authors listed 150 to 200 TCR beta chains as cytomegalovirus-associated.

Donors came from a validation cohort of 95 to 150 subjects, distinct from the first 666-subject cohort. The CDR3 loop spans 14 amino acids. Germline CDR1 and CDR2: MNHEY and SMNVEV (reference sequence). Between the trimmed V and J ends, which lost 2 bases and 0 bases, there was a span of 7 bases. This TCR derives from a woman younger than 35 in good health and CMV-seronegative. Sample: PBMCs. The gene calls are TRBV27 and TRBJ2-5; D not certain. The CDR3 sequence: CASSLLGNQETQYF. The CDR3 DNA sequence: TGTGCCAGCAGTTTACTAGGTAACCAAGAGACCCAGTACTTC.